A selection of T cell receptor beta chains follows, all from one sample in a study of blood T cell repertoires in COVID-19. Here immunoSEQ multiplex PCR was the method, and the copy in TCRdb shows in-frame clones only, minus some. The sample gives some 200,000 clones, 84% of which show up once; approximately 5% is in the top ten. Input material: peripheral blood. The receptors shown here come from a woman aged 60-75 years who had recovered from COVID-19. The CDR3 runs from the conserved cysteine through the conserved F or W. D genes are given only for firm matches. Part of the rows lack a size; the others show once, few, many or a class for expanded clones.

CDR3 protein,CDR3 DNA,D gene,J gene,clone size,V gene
CASSRDRWGYGYTF,TGTGCCAGCAGCCGGGACAGGTGGGGCTATGGCTACACCTTC,TRBD1,TRBJ1-2,-,TRBV7-8
CANTFPGQPLSTNEKLFF,TGTGCCAACACGTTTCCGGGACAGCCCCTTTCAACTAATGAAAAACTGTTTTTT,TRBD1,TRBJ1-4,-,TRBV7-6
CASSSNDRAGAEAFF,TGTGCCAGCAGCTCCAATGACAGGGCTGGGGCTGAAGCTTTCTTT,TRBD1,TRBJ1-1,-,TRBV13
CAWSSRGRQPQHF,TGTGCCTGGAGTAGTAGGGGGCGTCAGCCCCAGCATTTT,TRBD1,TRBJ1-5,few,TRBV30
CASSPLAQGGGTTDTQYF,TGTGCCAGCTCACCACTGGCCCAGGGCGGGGGCACCACAGATACGCAGTATTTT,-,TRBJ2-3,-,TRBV18
CASSLGRFHNEQFF,TGTGCCAGCAGCTTAGGTCGGTTCCACAATGAGCAGTTCTTC,-,TRBJ2-1,-,TRBV7-2
CASSSFSEEKLFF,TGTGCCAGCAGCTCCTTCTCGGAGGAAAAACTGTTTTTT,-,TRBJ1-4,-,TRBV13
CASSGDRSYGYTF,TGTGCCAGCAGTGGGGACAGGAGCTATGGCTACACCTTC,TRBD1,TRBJ1-2,once,TRBV2
CASSYSLRRTGELFF,TGTGCCAGCAGTTACTCGCTCAGGAGGACCGGGGAGCTGTTTTTT,-,TRBJ2-2,once,TRBV6-5
CASSVGASSYNEQFF,TGTGCCAGCAGCGTAGGGGCCTCCTCCTACAATGAGCAGTTCTTC,-,TRBJ2-1,-,TRBV9